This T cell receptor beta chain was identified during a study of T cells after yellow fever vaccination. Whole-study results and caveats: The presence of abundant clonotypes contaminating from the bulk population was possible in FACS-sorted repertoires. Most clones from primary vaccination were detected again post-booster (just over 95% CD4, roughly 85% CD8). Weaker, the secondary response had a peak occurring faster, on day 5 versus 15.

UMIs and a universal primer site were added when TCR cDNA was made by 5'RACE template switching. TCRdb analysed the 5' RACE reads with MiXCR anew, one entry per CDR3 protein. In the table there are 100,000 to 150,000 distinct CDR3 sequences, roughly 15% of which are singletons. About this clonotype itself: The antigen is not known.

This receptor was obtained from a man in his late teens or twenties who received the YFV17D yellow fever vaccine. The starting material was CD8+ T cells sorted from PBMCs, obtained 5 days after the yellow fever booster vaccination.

CDR3 nucleotides: TGTGCCAGCAGCGGGCAGCACTACGAGCAGTACTTC. This gives the protein CASSGQHYEQYF. The chain joins TRBV7-9 to TRBJ2-7; unclear D gene. With 5 bases removed from V and 3 bases from J, the gap between germline ends came to 8 bases. This CDR3 spans 12 amino acids. Germline loops: CDR1 SEHNR, CDR2 FQNEAQ (reference sequence).